Shown below are 27 T cell receptor beta chains from a single sample sequenced in a study of OX40 agonist ivuxolimab in advanced cancers. Produced via immunoSEQ multiplex PCR; TCRdb's table is partial and in-frame only. The table lists approximately 69,000 clones, approximately 94% of them singletons. The source material was CD4+ or CD8+ T cells sorted from blood, sampled in a trial of the OX40 agonist ivuxolimab. The receptors were gathered from an adult with an advanced solid tumor such as melanoma, head and neck, liver or kidney cancer.

The chain employs TRBV25-1 and TRBJ2-1; the match to TRBD1 covers 8 bases. The CDR3 loop spans 17 amino acids. In germline, CDR1 is MGHDK, CDR2 SYGVNS. V shed 5 bases and J 9 bases; nucleotides not matched to a gene: 18. In DNA form, the CDR3 reads TGTGCCAGCAGTACCTGGGGTCCGGACAGGGCCATGCCTGAGCAGTTCTTC. Translation gives CASSTWGPDRAMPEQFF. Combining the CDR3 with reference TRBV25-1 and TRBJ2-1 gives the whole variable domain EADIYQTPRYLVIGTGKKITLECSQTMGHDKMYWYQQDPGMELHLIHYSYGVNSTEKGDLSSESTVSRIRTEHFPLTLESARPSHTSQYLCASSTWGPDRAMPEQFFGPGTRLTVL.

The rearrangement links TRBV19 to TRBJ2-1; TRBD2 matches 14 bases. Germline trimming cut 7 bases from V and 8 bases from J; bases unmatched to any gene: 7. Germline V gene sequence: CDR1 LNHDA, CDR2 SQIVND (reference sequence). This CDR3 has 15 residues. The CDR3, as DNA: TGTGCCAGTACCCGACTAGCGGGGGGGCTGGATGAGCAGTTCTTC. The encoded protein is CASTRLAGGLDEQFF.

The chain has TRBV7-9 and TRBJ2-3; 12 bases are shared with TRBD2. The junction had 4 bases not matched to a gene; V was cut back by 3 bases and J by 3 bases. This CDR3 region has 16 residues. Germline lookup yields CDR1 SEHNR and CDR2 FQNEAQ (reference sequence). The CDR3 DNA is TGTGCCAGCAGCTTTTTGCTAGCGGGGGGGACAGATACGCAGTATTTT. Amino acid sequence: CASSFLLAGGTDTQYF.

The table lists this clone with a count of one. V usage is TRBV9 and J usage is TRBJ2-7; 11 bases are a match to TRBD2. Germline values: CDR1 SGDLS, CDR2 YYNGEE. V lost 0 bases, J lost 3 bases, and 5 bases stayed unmatched. This CDR3 contains 16 residues. The CDR3 DNA sequence: TGTGCCAGCAGCGTAGGGACTAGCGGGCAACTCTACGAGCAGTACTTC. This translates into CASSVGTSGQLYEQYF.

This clone was counted only a few times. The chain links TRBV7-6 to TRBJ1-6; D is uncertain. The CDR3 extends over 15 amino acids. Trimming took off 5 bases at V and 5 bases at J, with 13 bases between the two ends. Germline V gene sequence: CDR1 SGHVS, CDR2 FNYEAQ. In nucleotides, the CDR3 is TGTGCCAGCAGCCCTAGTGTGGGCAATAATTCACCCCTCCACTTT. Amino acids: CASSPSVGNNSPLHF.

The chain recombines TRBV19 with TRBJ1-4, with D tentatively TRBD1 (6 bases). In germline, CDR1 is LNHDA, CDR2 SQIVND (reference sequence). The CDR3 is 17 amino acids. V was shortened by 1 base and J by 0 bases, with 12 bases between the two germline ends. The CDR3 region has the DNA TGTGCCAGTAGTATAGCCCAGGACAGTTCAACTAATGAAAAACTGTTTTTT. Protein sequence: CASSIAQDSSTNEKLFF.

The chain links TRBV29-1 to TRBJ1-2; the match to TRBD1 covers 7 bases. V lost 1 base to trimming and J lost 6 bases; unmatched junction nucleotides: 8. The CDR3 is 14 residues long. Germline lookup yields CDR1 SQVTM and CDR2 ANQGSEA. CDR3 in DNA: TGCAGCGTTGAAGGACAGGGTGGAGGGGATGGCTACACCTTC. This translates into CSVEGQGGGDGYTF.

This sequence joins TRBV4-3 and TRBJ2-1, with 9 bases that match TRBD2. CDR3 length: 17 amino acids. Germline CDR1 reads LGHNA; CDR2 reads YSLEER. J was trimmed by 0 bases and V by 4 bases; bases with no gene match: 7. This CDR3 is CASSLQSGGRSYNEQFF. CDR3 coding DNA: TGCGCCAGCAGCCTCCAGAGCGGGGGGCGCTCCTACAATGAGCAGTTCTTC.

The gene calls are TRBV28 and TRBJ1-4; no clear D gene. V lost 6 bases to trimming and J lost 4 bases, with 18 bases between them. Germline assignment: CDR1 MDHEN and CDR2 SYDVKM. This CDR3 is built from 16 residues. In DNA form, the CDR3 reads TGTGCCAGCAGCCGGAAAGAGGAACCACTTAATGAAAAACTGTTTTTT. Protein sequence: CASSRKEEPLNEKLFF.

This rearrangement joins TRBV2 to TRBJ1-1; 7 nucleotides align to TRBD1. J gave up 2 bases and V 0 bases, and 9 bases lay outside the gene matches. The CDR3 length is 17 residues. Germline V CDR1 and CDR2: SNHLY, FYNNEI. CDR3 protein: CASSEAGGLSANTEAFF. CDR3 coding DNA: TGTGCCAGCAGTGAAGCAGGGGGCCTATCGGCAAACACTGAAGCTTTCTTT.

The rearrangement joins TRBV9 to TRBJ1-5; no clear D gene. V shed 0 bases and J shed 2 bases, with 3 bases lying between them. Germline CDR1 reads SGDLS; CDR2 reads YYNGEE. The CDR3 is made up of 13 amino acids. CDR3 coding DNA: TGTGCCAGCAGCGTAGTGGGCAATCAGCCCCAGCATTTT. It specifies CASSVVGNQPQHF.

In this sample, this clone turned up once. This chain links TRBV27 with TRBJ1-2; the D gene is possibly TRBD1 (5 bases). V gave up 2 bases and J gave up 3 bases, with 7 bases separating them. The CDR3 is made up of 13 amino acids. From germline, CDR1 is MNHEY and CDR2 SMNVEV (reference sequence). The CDR3 bases are TGTGCCAGCAGTTTAACAGGCTACTATGGCTACACCTTC. Amino acids: CASSLTGYYGYTF.

In its sample, this clone was seen once. The chain recombines TRBV7-6 with TRBJ2-6; 11 bases fit TRBD1. Germline lookup yields CDR1 SGHVS and CDR2 FNYEAQ. The length of the CDR3 is 19 residues. With 4 bases clipped from V and 0 bases from J, the junction kept 8 bases outside the gene matches. The chain's CDR3 is CASSYPKGQGDSGANVLTF. The CDR3 DNA reads TGTGCCAGCAGCTATCCTAAGGGACAGGGGGACTCTGGGGCCAACGTCCTGACTTTC.

The CDR3 here is CASSPGTGRDGYTF. The CDR3 DNA is TGCGCCAGCAGTCCCGGGACAGGGCGCGATGGCTACACCTTC. This rearrangement joins TRBV4-3 to TRBJ1-2, with 9 bases identical to TRBD1. Germline-derived CDR1 and CDR2 are LGHNA and YSLEER. The V gene end was trimmed by 6 bases and the J gene end by 6 bases; junction bases not matched to a gene: 8. The CDR3 sequence is 14 residues long.

The chain combines TRBV9 with TRBJ2-3; D unclear. Trimming removed 0 bases from V and 5 bases from J, with 4 bases in between. The CDR3 extends over 12 amino acids. The V gene's germline CDR1 is SGDLS and CDR2 YYNGEE. CDR3 in DNA: TGTGCCAGCAGCGTAGTTCTAGATACGCAGTATTTT. Protein: CASSVVLDTQYF.

This chain links TRBV7-8 with TRBJ1-6; D is undetermined. Germline loops: CDR1 SGHVS, CDR2 FQNEAQ. V was clipped by 1 base and J by 6 bases, with 10 bases between them. The CDR3 sequence is 15 residues long. CDR3 DNA: TGTGCCAGCAGCTTAGTATTGGGCTCTAATTCACCCCTCCACTTT. It codes for CASSLVLGSNSPLHF.

This chain connects TRBV19 to TRBJ2-1; 7 nucleotides line up with TRBD2. Germline assignment: CDR1 LNHDA and CDR2 SQIVND (reference sequence). The CDR3 is made up of 17 amino acids. Losses at the gene ends were 6 bases for V and 8 bases for J; bases not matched to a gene: 19. In DNA, the CDR3 is TGTGCCAGTAGAGGCCCCGGGGGAGCGGGACTGGGCGATGAGCAGTTCTTC. Its translation is CASRGPGGAGLGDEQFF.

The chain joins TRBV9 to TRBJ2-7, with 7 bases fitting TRBD2. Germline-derived CDR1 and CDR2 are SGDLS and YYNGEE. The CDR3 totals 15 residues. Trimming took 4 bases from V and 3 from J; bases not matched to a gene: 10. CDR3 bases: TGTGCCAGCAGCCCAAGGACTAGTGACTACTACGAGCAGTACTTC. Its translation: CASSPRTSDYYEQYF. Full variable domain (remainder filled in from reference TRBV9 and TRBJ2-7): DSGVTQTPKHLITATGQRVTLRCSPRSGDLSVYWYQQSLDQGLQFLIQYYNGEERAKGNILERFSAQQFPDLHSELNLSSLELGDSALYFCASSPRTSDYYEQYFGPGTRLTVT.

The chain is built from TRBV6-5 and TRBJ1-1, with no clear D. Germline CDR1 is MNHEY and CDR2 is SVGAGI. The CDR3 has 14 amino acids. V lost 0 bases and J 6 bases, leaving 11 bases between the germline ends. The CDR3 reads CASSYSISIAEAFF. The CDR3 nucleotides are TGTGCCAGCAGTTACTCAATTTCAATAGCTGAAGCTTTCTTT.

This chain connects TRBV6-1 to TRBJ1-1, with D uncertain. The CDR3 is 14 residues long. Germline CDR1 is MNHNS and CDR2 is SASEGT. V was pared by 1 base and J by 5 bases, with 11 bases between. In DNA, the CDR3 is TGTGCCAGCAGTGAAGGATGGGCCGAGACTGAAGCTTTCTTT. This gives the protein CASSEGWAETEAFF.

The table lists this clone with a count of one. The chain joins TRBV14 to TRBJ2-2; D is ambiguous. The CDR3 is 13 amino acids. CDR1 and CDR2 from the germline V gene are SGHDN and FVKESK. V shed 0 bases and J shed 4 bases, with 3 bases lying between them. CDR3 nucleotide sequence: TGTGCCAGCAGCCAAGAAAGCACCGGGGAGCTGTTTTTT. Its protein product is CASSQESTGELFF.

This chain links TRBV6-5 with TRBJ2-7; tentative D call: TRBD1 (5 bases). Germline V gene lookup returns CDR1 MNHEY and CDR2 SVGAGI. The CDR3 is 14 residues long. V gave up 2 bases and J gave up 6 bases, with 14 bases separating them. The CDR3 loop reads CASSYRQGFFEQYF. CDR3 coding DNA: TGTGCCAGCAGTTACCGGCAGGGTTTTTTCGAGCAGTACTTC.

A single count supports this clone. The rearrangement uses TRBV5-4 and TRBJ1-2; D perhaps matches TRBD1 (6 bases). V was trimmed by 3 bases and J by 3 bases, leaving 15 bases between them. The CDR3 totals 15 residues. Germline CDR1 and CDR2: SGHNT and YYREEE (reference sequence). CDR3 DNA sequence: TGTGCCAGCAGCTATGGGTCAGGGGAATACTATGGCTACACCTTC. Amino acids: CASSYGSGEYYGYTF.

The table lists this clone with a count of one. The CDR3 bases are TGTGCCAGCAGCTGGGGGTGGAACACTGAAGCTTTCTTT. Its protein is CASSWGWNTEAFF. J is TRBJ1-1 and V is TRBV6-5, with D tentatively TRBD1 (5 bases). CDR1 MNHEY and CDR2 SVGAGI come from the germline V gene. V lost 6 bases, J lost 1 base, and 9 bases lay in between. The CDR3 is made up of 13 amino acids.

The chain carries TRBV19 and TRBJ1-1; possible D gene TRBD1, 6 bases. Germline CDR1 is LNHDA and CDR2 is SQIVND (reference sequence). The CDR3 sequence is 14 residues long. Trimming took off 7 bases at V and 1 base at J, with 13 bases between the two ends. CDR3 sequence reads: CASNLLQGNTEAFF. CDR3 coding DNA: TGTGCCAGTAACCTACTACAGGGGAACACTGAAGCTTTCTTT.

This chain uses TRBV19 with TRBJ2-2; no clear D. This CDR3 region has 14 residues. With 6 bases removed from V and 6 bases from J, the gap between germline ends came to 14 bases. In germline, CDR1 is LNHDA, CDR2 SQIVND (reference sequence). The CDR3 loop is CASRHLYGAGELFF. The CDR3 DNA sequence: TGTGCCAGTAGGCACTTATATGGTGCCGGGGAGCTGTTTTTT.

The rearrangement joins TRBV4-3 to TRBJ2-3; 10 bases map to TRBD1. Germline V lookup: CDR1 LGHNA, CDR2 YSLEER. V was clipped by 6 bases and J by 2 bases; unmatched bases: 14. This CDR3 is 18 amino acids long. This CDR3 reads CASRPGQGTERVTDTQYF. CDR3 sequence (DNA): TGCGCCAGCAGGCCGGGACAGGGGACGGAAAGGGTCACAGATACGCAGTATTTT.